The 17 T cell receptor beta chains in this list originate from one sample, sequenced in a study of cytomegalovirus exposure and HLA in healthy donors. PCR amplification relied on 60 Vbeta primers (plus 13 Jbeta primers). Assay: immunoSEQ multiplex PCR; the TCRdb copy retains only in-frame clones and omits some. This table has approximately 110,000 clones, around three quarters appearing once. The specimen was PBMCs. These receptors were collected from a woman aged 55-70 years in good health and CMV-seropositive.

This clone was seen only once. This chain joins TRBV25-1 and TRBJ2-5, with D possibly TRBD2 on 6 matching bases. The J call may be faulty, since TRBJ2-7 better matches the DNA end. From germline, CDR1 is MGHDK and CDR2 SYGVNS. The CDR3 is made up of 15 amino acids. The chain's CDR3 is CASSSTGTSRYEQYF. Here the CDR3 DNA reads TGTGCCAGCAGTTCAACCGGGACTTCACGCTACGAGCAGTACTTC.

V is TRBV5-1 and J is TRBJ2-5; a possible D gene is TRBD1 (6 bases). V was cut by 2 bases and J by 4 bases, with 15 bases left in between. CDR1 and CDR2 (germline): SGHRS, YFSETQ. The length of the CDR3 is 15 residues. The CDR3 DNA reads TGCGCCAGCAGCTTAACAGGGACCCGTGGAGAGACCCAGTACTTC. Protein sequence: CASSLTGTRGETQYF.

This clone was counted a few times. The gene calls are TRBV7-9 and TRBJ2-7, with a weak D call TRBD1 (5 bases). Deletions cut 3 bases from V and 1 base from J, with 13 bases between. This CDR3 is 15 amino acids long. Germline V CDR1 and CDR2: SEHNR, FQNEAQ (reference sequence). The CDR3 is CASSLNPGPSYEQYF. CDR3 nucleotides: TGTGCCAGCAGCTTGAACCCAGGGCCGTCCTACGAGCAGTACTTC.

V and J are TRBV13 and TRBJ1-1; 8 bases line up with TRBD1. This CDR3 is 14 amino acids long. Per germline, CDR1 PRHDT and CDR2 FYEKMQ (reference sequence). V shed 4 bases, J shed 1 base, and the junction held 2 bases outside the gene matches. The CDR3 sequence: CASSSTGENTEAFF. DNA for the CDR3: TGTGCCAGCAGCTCGACAGGGGAGAACACTGAAGCTTTCTTT.

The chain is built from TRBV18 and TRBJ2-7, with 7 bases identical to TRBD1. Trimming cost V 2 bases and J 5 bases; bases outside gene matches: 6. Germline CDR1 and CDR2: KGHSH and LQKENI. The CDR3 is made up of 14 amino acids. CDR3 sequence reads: CASSPNRGSHEQYF. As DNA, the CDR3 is TGTGCCAGCTCACCAAACAGGGGATCCCACGAGCAGTACTTC.

The CDR3 DNA reads as TGTGCCAGCAGCGCCGGTAGCGGGAGGGCCGGCGAGCAGTACTTC. Encoded protein: CASSAGSGRAGEQYF. The chain employs TRBV4-2 and TRBJ2-7; 11 nucleotides align to TRBD2. J was trimmed by 6 bases and V by 5 bases; bases with no gene match: 9. CDR1 and CDR2 (germline): LGHNA, YNFKEQ. There are 15 residues in the CDR3.

The CDR3 reads CASSDGQSDTQYF. CDR3 sequence (DNA): TGTGCCAGCAGTGACGGACAGTCAGATACGCAGTATTTT. V and J are TRBV6-4 and TRBJ2-3; D might be TRBD1 (6 bases). Germline CDR1 MRHNA, CDR2 SNTAGT. V lost 2 bases, J lost 4 bases, and 7 bases lay in between. This CDR3 has 13 residues.

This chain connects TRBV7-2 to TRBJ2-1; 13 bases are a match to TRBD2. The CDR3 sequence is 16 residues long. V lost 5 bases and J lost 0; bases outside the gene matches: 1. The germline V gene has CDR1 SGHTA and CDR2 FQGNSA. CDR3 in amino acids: CASSRTSGSSYNEQFF. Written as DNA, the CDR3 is TGTGCCAGCAGCCGGACTAGCGGGAGCTCCTACAATGAGCAGTTCTTC.

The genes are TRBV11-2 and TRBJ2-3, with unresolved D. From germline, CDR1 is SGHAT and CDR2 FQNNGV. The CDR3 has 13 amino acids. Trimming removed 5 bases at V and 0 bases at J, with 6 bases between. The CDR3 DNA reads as TGTGCCAGCAGCCCCAGTAGCACAGATACGCAGTATTTT. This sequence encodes CASSPSSTDTQYF. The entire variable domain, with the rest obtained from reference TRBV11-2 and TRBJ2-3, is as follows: EAGVAQSPRYKIIEKRQSVAFWCNPISGHATLYWYQQILGQGPKLLIQFQNNGVVDDSQLPKDRFSAERLKGVDSTLKIQPAKLEDSAVYLCASSPSSTDTQYFGPGTRLTVL.

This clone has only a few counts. CDR3 region: CASAGQANQPQHF. In DNA, the CDR3 is TGTGCCAGTGCGGGCCAGGCCAATCAGCCCCAGCATTTT. This chain uses TRBV19 with TRBJ1-5; D uncertain. V was shortened by 8 bases and J by 3 bases, with 11 bases between the two germline ends. The CDR3 is 13 amino acids. CDR1 is LNHDA and CDR2 is SQIVND in the germline V gene (reference sequence).

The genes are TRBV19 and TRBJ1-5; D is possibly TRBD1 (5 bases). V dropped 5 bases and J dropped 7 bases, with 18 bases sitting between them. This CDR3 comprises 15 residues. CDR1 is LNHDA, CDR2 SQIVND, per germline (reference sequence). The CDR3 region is CASSFGGGAGQPQHF. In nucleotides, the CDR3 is TGTGCCAGTAGTTTCGGGGGAGGGGCCGGCCAGCCCCAGCATTTT.

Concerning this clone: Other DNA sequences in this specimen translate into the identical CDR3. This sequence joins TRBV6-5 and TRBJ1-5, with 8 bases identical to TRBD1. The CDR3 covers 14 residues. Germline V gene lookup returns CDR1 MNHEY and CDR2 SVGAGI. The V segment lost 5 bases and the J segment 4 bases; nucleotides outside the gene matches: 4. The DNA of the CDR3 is TGTGCCAGCAGTCCCGACAGGGGAAATCAGCCCCAGCATTTT. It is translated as CASSPDRGNQPQHF.

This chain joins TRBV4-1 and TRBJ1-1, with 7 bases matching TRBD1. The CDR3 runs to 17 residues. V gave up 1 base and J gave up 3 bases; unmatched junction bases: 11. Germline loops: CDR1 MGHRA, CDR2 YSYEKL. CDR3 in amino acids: CASSQAVGRGEDTEAFF. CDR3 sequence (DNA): TGCGCCAGCAGCCAAGCAGTGGGCAGGGGGGAAGACACTGAAGCTTTCTTT.

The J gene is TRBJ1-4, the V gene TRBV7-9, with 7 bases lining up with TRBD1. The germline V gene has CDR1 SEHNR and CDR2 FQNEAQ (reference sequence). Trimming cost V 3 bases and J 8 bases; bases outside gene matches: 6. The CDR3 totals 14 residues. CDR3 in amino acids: CASSFSRQGEKLFF. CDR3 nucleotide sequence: TGTGCCAGCAGCTTTTCCCGACAGGGCGAAAAACTGTTTTTT.

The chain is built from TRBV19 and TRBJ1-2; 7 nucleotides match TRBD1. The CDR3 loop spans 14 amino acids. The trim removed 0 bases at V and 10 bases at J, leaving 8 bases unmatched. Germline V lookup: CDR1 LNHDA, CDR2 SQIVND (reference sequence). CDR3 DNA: TGTGCCAGTAGTATAGACCTCGAAGACAGGGCCTACACCTTC. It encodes CASSIDLEDRAYTF. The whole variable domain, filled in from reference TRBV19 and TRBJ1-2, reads DGGITQSPKYLFRKEGQNVTLSCEQNLNHDAMYWYRQDPGQGLRLIYYSQIVNDFQKGDIAEGYSVSREKKESFPLTVTSAQKNPTAFYLCASSIDLEDRAYTFGSGTRLTVV.

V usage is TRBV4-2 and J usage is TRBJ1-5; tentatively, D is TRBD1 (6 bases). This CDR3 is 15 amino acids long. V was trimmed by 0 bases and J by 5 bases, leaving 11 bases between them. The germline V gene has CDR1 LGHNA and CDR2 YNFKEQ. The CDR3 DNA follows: TGTGCCAGCAGCCAAGATTCAGGGGCCGATCAGCCCCAGCATTTT. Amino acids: CASSQDSGADQPQHF.

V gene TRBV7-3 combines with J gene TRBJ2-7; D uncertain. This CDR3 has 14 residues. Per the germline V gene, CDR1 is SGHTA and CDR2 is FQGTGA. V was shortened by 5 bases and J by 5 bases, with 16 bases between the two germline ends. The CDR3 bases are TGTGCCAGCAGCCTCCAACCTCTAGGTAACGAGCAGTACTTC. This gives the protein CASSLQPLGNEQYF.